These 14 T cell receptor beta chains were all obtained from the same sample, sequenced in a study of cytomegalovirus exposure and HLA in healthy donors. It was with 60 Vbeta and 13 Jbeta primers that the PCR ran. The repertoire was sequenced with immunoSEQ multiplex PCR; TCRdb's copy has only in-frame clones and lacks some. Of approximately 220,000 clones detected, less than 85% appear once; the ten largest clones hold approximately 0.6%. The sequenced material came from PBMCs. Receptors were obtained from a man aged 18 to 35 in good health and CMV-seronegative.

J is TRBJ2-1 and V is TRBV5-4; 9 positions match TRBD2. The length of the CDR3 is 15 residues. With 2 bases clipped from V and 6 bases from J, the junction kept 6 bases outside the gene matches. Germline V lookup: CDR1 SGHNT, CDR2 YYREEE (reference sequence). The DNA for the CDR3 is TGTGCCAGCAGCTTTCGACTAGCGGATTTCAATGAGCAGTTCTTC. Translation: CASSFRLADFNEQFF.

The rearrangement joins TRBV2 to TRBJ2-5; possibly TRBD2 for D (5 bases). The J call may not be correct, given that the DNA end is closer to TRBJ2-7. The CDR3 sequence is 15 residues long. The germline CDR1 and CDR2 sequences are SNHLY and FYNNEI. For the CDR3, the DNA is TGTGCCAGCAGTGACCCCCCTAGCACTCAATACGAGCAGTACTTC. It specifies CASSDPPSTQYEQYF.

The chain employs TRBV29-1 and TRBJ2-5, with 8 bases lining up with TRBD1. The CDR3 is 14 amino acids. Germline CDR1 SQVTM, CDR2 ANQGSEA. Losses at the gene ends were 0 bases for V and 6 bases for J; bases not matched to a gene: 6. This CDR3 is CSVEEQGVGQTQYF. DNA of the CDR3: TGCAGCGTTGAAGAACAGGGGGTGGGACAGACCCAGTACTTC.

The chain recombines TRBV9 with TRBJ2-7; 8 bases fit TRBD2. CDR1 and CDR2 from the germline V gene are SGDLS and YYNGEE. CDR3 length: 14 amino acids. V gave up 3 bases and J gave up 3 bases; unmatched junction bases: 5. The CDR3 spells CASSAGGPGYEQYF. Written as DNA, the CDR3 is TGTGCCAGCAGCGCGGGAGGGCCAGGCTACGAGCAGTACTTC. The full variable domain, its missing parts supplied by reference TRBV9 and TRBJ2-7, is DSGVTQTPKHLITATGQRVTLRCSPRSGDLSVYWYQQSLDQGLQFLIQYYNGEERAKGNILERFSAQQFPDLHSELNLSSLELGDSALYFCASSAGGPGYEQYFGPGTRLTVT.

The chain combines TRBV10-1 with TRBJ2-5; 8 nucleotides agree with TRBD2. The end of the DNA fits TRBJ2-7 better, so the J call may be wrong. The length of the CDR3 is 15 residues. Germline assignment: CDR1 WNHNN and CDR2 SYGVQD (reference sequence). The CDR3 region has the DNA TGCGCCAGCAGTGAGGGGATAGCGGGATCCTACGAGCAGTACTTC. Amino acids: CASSEGIAGSYEQYF.

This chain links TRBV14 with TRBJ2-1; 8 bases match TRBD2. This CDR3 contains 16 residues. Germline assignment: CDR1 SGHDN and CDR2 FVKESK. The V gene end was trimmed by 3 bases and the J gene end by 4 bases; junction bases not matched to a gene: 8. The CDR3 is CASSHTSGSAYNEQFF. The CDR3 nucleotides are TGTGCCAGCAGCCACACCAGCGGGAGCGCGTACAATGAGCAGTTCTTC.

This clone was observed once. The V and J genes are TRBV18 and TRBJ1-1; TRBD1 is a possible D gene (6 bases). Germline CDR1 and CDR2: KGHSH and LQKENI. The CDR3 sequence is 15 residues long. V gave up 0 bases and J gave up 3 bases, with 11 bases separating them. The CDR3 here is CASSPPGRGDTEAFF. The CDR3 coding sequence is TGTGCCAGCTCACCACCTGGCAGGGGCGACACTGAAGCTTTCTTT. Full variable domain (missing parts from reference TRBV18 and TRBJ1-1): NAGVMQNPRHLVRRRGQEARLRCSPMKGHSHVYWYRQLPEEGLKFMVYLQKENIIDESGMPKERFSAEFPKEGPSILRIQQVVRGDSAAYFCASSPPGRGDTEAFFGQGTRLTVV.

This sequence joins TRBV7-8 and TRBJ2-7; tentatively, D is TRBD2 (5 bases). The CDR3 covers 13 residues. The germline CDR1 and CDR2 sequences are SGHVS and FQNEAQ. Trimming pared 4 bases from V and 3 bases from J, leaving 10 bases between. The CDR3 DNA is TGTGCCAGCAGCTCTCGGACTTTCTACGAGCAGTACTTC. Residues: CASSSRTFYEQYF.

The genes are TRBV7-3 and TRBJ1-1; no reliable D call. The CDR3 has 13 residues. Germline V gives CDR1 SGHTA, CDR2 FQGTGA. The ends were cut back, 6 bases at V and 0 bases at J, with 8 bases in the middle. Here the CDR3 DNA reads TGTGCCAGCAGTCAATCAGTGAACACTGAAGCTTTCTTT. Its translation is CASSQSVNTEAFF.

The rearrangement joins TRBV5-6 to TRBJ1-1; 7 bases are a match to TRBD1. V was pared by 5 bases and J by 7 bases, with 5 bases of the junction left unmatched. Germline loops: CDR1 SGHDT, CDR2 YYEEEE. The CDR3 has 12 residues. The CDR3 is CASSQTGDEAFF. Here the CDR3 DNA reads TGTGCCAGCAGTCAAACAGGGGATGAAGCTTTCTTT.

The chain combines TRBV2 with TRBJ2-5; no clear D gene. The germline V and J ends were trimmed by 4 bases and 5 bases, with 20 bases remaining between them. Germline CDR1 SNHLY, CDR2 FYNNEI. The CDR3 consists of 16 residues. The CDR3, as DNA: TGTGCCAGCAGTGGAATCCCCCCAGGCCCTTGGGAGACCCAGTACTTC. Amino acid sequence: CASSGIPPGPWETQYF. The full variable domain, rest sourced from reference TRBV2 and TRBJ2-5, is EPEVTQTPSHQVTQMGQEVILRCVPISNHLYFYWYRQILGQKVEFLVSFYNNEISEKSEIFDDQFSVERPDGSNFTLKIRSTKLEDSAMYFCASSGIPPGPWETQYFGPGTRLLVL.

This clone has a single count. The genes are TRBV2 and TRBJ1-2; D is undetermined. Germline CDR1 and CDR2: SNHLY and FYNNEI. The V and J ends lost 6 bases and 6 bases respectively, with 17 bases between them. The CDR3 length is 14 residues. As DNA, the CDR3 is TGTGCCAGCAGCGGCGAAGGAGGGTTGGATGGCTACACCTTC. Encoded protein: CASSGEGGLDGYTF.

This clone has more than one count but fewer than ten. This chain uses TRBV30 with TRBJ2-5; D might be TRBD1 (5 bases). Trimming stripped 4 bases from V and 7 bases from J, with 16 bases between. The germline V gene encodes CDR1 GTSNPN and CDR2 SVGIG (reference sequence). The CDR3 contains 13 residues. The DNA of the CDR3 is TGTGCCTGGACCCTAGGGGTGTGGGGGACCCAGTACTTC. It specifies CAWTLGVWGTQYF.

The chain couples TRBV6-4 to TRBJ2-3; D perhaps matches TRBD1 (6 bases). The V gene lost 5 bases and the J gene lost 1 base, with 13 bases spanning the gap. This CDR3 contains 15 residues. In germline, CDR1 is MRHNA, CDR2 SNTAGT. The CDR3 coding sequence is TGTGCCAGCAGTATGTCAGGGGACGGCACAGATACGCAGTATTTT. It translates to CASSMSGDGTDTQYF.